The TCR beta chain under discussion was sequenced for a study of blood T cell repertoires in COVID-19. Study information: Spain, Italy and the United States supplied samples that represented acute and convalescent COVID-19.

In germline, CDR1 is LNHDA, CDR2 SQIVND (reference sequence). The CDR3 contains 14 residues. V dropped 7 bases and J dropped 3; count of bases not matched to a gene: 7. Authors' processing steps: Cell counts per sample came from amplifying reference gene primers. TCRdb's copy holds only in-frame clones and misses some; the assay was immunoSEQ multiplex PCR. The V and J calls and the clone size are those of that table, but D and trimming were determined from the DNA. The sample lists roughly 100,000 clones, more than 80% occurring once. This clone was detected only a few times. The receptor was isolated from a woman in her sixties with acute or convalescent COVID-19. V usage is TRBV19 and J usage is TRBJ2-3, with 7 bases that match TRBD1. Sequenced input: peripheral blood. DNA of the CDR3: TGTGCCAGTACTCGACAGGGAGCGACAGATACGCAGTATTTT. Translation: CASTRQGATDTQYF.